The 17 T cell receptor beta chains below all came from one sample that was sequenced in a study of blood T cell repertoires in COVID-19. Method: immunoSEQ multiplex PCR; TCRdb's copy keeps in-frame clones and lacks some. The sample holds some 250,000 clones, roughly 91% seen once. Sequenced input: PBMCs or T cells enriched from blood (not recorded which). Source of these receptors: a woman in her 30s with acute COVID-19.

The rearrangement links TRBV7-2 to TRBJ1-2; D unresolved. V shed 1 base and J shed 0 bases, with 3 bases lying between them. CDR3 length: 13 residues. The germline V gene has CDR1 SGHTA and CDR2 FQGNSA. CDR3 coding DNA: TGTGCCAGCAGCTTAGTCTCTAACTATGGCTACACCTTC. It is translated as CASSLVSNYGYTF.

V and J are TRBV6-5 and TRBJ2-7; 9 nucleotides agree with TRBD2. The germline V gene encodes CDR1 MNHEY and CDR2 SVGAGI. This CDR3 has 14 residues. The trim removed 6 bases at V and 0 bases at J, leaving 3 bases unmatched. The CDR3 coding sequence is TGTGCCAGCAGAGTAGCGGGGGACTCCTACGAGCAGTACTTC. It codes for CASRVAGDSYEQYF.

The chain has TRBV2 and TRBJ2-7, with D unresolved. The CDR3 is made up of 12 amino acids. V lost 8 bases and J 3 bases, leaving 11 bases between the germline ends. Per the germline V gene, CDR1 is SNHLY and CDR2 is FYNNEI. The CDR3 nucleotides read TGTGCCAGCGAGGTTTCCAACTACGAGCAGTACTTC. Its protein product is CASEVSNYEQYF.

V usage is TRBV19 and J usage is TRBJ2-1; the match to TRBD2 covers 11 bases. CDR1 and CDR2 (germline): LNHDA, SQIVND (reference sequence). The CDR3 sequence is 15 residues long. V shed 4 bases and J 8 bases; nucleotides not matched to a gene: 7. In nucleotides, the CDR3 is TGTGCCAGTAGTACCCTAGCGGGGGGTGTCGATGAGCAGTTCTTC. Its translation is CASSTLAGGVDEQFF.

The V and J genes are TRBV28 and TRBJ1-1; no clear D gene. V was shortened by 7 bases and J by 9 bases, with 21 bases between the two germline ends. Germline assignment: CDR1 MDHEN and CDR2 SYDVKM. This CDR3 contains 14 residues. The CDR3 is CASIPPQPGVKAFF. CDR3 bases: TGTGCCAGCATCCCCCCTCAGCCGGGAGTCAAAGCTTTCTTT.

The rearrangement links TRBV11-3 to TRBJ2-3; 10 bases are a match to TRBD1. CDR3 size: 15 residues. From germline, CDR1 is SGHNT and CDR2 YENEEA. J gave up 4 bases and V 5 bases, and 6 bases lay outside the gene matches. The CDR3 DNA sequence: TGTGCCAGCAGCCCGGGACAGGGGAGGGCAGATACGCAGTATTTT. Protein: CASSPGQGRADTQYF.

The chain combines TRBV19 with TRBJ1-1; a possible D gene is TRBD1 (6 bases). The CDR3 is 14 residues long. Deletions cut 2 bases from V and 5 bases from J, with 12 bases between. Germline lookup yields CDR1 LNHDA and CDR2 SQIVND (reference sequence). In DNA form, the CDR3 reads TGTGCCAGTAGTATATCCAGGGGAGAAACTGAAGCTTTCTTT. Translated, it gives CASSISRGETEAFF. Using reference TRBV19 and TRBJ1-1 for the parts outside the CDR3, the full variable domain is DGGITQSPKYLFRKEGQNVTLSCEQNLNHDAMYWYRQDPGQGLRLIYYSQIVNDFQKGDIAEGYSVSREKKESFPLTVTSAQKNPTAFYLCASSISRGETEAFFGQGTRLTVV.

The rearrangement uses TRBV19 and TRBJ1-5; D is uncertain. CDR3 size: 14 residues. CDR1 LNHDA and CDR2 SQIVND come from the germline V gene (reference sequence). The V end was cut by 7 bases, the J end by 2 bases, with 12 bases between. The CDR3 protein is CASNLIGGNQPQHF. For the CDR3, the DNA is TGTGCCAGTAATCTGATCGGTGGCAATCAGCCCCAGCATTTT.

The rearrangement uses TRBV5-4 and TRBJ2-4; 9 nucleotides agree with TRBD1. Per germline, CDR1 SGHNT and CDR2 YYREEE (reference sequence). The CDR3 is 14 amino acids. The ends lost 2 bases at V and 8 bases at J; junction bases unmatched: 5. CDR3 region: CASSLQGAGDIQYF. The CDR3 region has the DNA TGTGCCAGCAGCTTACAGGGGGCGGGAGACATTCAGTACTTC.

For the CDR3, the DNA is TGCAGTGCTACCCTCCAAGAGACCCAGTACTTC. Its translation: CSATLQETQYF. This chain joins TRBV20-1 and TRBJ2-5; D gene ambiguous. The CDR3 has 11 amino acids. Deletions cut 4 bases from V and 1 base from J, with 4 bases between. Germline lookup yields CDR1 DFQATT and CDR2 SNEGSKA (reference sequence).

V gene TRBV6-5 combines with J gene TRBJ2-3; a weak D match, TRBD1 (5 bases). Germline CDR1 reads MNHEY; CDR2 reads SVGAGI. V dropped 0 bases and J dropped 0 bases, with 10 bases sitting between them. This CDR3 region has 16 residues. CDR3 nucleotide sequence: TGTGCCAGCAGTTACTCAGGGGCCGGTAGCACAGATACGCAGTATTTT. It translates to CASSYSGAGSTDTQYF.

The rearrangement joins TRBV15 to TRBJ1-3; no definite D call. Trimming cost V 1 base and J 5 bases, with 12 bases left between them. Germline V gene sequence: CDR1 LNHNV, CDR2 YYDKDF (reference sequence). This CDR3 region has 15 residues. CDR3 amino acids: CATSRGAVLRNTIYF. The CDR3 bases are TGTGCCACCAGCAGAGGGGCAGTCCTACGAAACACCATATATTTT. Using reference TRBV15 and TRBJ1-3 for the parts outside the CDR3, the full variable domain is DAMVIQNPRYQVTQFGKPVTLSCSQTLNHNVMYWYQQKSSQAPKLLFHYYDKDFNNEADTPDNFQSRRPNTSFCFLDIRSPGLGDTAMYLCATSRGAVLRNTIYFGEGSWLTVV.

CDR3 nucleotides: TGTGCCAGCAGTTTGAGCGGACAGGGAGCTAACTATGGCTACACCTTC. It encodes CASSLSGQGANYGYTF. The chain combines TRBV27 with TRBJ1-2; TRBD1 aligns across 8 bases. CDR1 is MNHEY, CDR2 SMNVEV, per germline (reference sequence). The V segment lost 3 bases and the J segment 0 bases; nucleotides outside the gene matches: 6. CDR3 length equals 16 residues.

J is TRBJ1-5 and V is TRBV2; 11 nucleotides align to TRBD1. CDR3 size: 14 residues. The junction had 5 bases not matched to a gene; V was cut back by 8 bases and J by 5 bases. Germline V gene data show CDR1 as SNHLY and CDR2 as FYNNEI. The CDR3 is CASEGGQGDQPQHF. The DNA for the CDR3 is TGTGCCAGCGAGGGGGGACAGGGGGATCAGCCCCAGCATTTT.

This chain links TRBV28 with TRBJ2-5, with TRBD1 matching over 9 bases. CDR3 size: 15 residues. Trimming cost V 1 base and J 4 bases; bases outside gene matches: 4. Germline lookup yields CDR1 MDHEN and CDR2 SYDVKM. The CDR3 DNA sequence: TGTGCCAGCAGTTTATCAACAGGGGGCTCAGAGACCCAGTACTTC. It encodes CASSLSTGGSETQYF.

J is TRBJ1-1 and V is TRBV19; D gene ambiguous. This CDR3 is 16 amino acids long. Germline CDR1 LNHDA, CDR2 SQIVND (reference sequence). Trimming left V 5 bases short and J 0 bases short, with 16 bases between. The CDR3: CASSFIFAGMNTEAFF. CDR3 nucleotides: TGTGCCAGTAGTTTCATTTTTGCAGGTATGAACACTGAAGCTTTCTTT.

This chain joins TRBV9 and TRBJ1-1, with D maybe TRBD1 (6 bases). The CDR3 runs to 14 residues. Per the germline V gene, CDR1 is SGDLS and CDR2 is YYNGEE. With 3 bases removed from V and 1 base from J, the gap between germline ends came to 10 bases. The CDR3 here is CASSAEDRNTEAFF. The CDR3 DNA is TGTGCCAGCAGCGCCGAGGACAGGAACACTGAAGCTTTCTTT.